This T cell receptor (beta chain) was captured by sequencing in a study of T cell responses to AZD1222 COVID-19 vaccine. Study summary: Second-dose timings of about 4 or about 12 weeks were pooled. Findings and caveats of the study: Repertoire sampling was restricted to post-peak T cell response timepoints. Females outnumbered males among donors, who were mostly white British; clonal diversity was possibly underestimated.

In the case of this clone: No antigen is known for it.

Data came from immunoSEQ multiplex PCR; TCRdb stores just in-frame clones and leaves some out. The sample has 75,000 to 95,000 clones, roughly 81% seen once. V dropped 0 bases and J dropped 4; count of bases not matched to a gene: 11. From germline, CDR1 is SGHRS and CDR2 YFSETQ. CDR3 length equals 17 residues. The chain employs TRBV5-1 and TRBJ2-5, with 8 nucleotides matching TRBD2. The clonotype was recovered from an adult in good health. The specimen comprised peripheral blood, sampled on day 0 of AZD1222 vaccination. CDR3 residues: CASSLAVAGPTAETQYF. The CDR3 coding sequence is TGCGCCAGCAGCTTGGCGGTAGCGGGGCCAACCGCAGAGACCCAGTACTTC.